This TCR beta chain was recovered during a study of blood T cells in healthy people across ages. Study-level findings and limits: Older individuals had lower TCR beta diversity per million T cells (the decline was roughly linear). Diversity figures derived from one million T cells were judged to underestimate the true value.

In each sample, at least 6 million PBMCs were isolated. This clonotype came up many times. Its target is not known. Next came a second PCR, run for about 7 to 12 cycles, which used a sample-barcoded 5' primer along with a J-beta primer mix. Each cDNA molecule was tagged by a template-switch adaptor that had 12 random nucleotides. Using its own MiXCR run on the 5' RACE reads, TCRdb lists one record per CDR3 protein. The profile shows over 600,000 distinct CDR3 sequences, around 20% of them singletons. Per the germline V gene, CDR1 is MGHRA and CDR2 is YSYEKL. Trimming cost V 2 bases and J 5 bases; bases outside gene matches: 10. This CDR3 has 18 amino acids.

The sample comprised blood. The clonotype comes from a man between 70 and 80 years old in good health. J is TRBJ1-4 and V is TRBV4-1, with 11 bases that match TRBD1. The CDR3 nucleotides read TGCGCCAGCAGCCAAAATTCCGGGACAGGGGGGCCCAATGAAAAACTGTTTTTT. This encodes CASSQNSGTGGPNEKLFF.